Listed here are 26 T cell receptor beta chains from one sample, sequenced in a study of blood T cell repertoires in COVID-19. Measured with immunoSEQ multiplex PCR; TCRdb has only the in-frame clones, and not every one. The sample consists of 400,000 or so clones, 80% to 90% of them appearing once. Sequenced input: PBMCs or T cells enriched from blood (not recorded which). These receptors originate from a man aged 25 to 40 who had recovered from COVID-19.

The CDR3 reads CASSTSGRTEAFF. The CDR3 nucleotides read TGTGCCAGTAGTACCTCAGGGCGCACTGAAGCTTTCTTT. The chain couples TRBV19 to TRBJ1-1, with D possibly being TRBD1 (5 bases). Germline CDR1 LNHDA, CDR2 SQIVND (reference sequence). V was cut by 4 bases and J by 4 bases, with 10 bases left in between. This CDR3 region has 13 residues.

This chain uses TRBV25-1 with TRBJ2-7, with unresolved D. Germline V lookup: CDR1 MGHDK, CDR2 SYGVNS. The CDR3 is 12 residues long. Trimming cost V 3 bases and J 0 bases, with 3 bases left between them. CDR3 amino acids: CASSESSYEQYF. The DNA of the CDR3 is TGTGCCAGCAGTGAGAGCTCCTACGAGCAGTACTTC.

This CDR3 is CATSDPGQGSYEQYF. CDR3 DNA sequence: TGTGCCACCAGTGACCCGGGACAGGGGAGCTACGAGCAGTACTTC. The chain employs TRBV24-1 and TRBJ2-7; 10 bases map to TRBD1. V trimming: 4 bases; J trimming: 3 bases; junction bases outside the gene matches: 5. CDR1 KGHDR and CDR2 SFDVKD come from the germline V gene. The CDR3 totals 15 residues.

The rearrangement links TRBV6-4 to TRBJ1-2; D is unresolved. Per germline, CDR1 MRHNA and CDR2 SNTAGT. The CDR3 runs to 11 residues. V gave up 6 bases and J gave up 7 bases, with 9 bases separating them. The CDR3 region has the DNA TGTGCCAGCAGAAAGAGGGTTGGCTACACCTTC. Its translation: CASRKRVGYTF.

This clone was counted once. The rearrangement links TRBV27 to TRBJ2-1; D not certain. There are 14 residues in the CDR3. Germline V gene lookup returns CDR1 MNHEY and CDR2 SMNVEV (reference sequence). V lost 2 bases and J lost 3, with 8 bases in between. The CDR3 nucleotides are TGTGCCAGCAGTTTAGGCGGCTACTACAATGAGCAGTTCTTC. Its protein is CASSLGGYYNEQFF.

This chain uses TRBV19 with TRBJ1-5, with TRBD1 matching over 10 bases. The ends lost 4 bases at V and 0 bases at J; junction bases unmatched: 3. This CDR3 has 16 amino acids. Germline CDR1 LNHDA, CDR2 SQIVND (reference sequence). CDR3 sequence: CASSRQGAYSNQPQHF. For the CDR3, the DNA is TGTGCCAGTAGTAGACAGGGGGCCTATAGCAATCAGCCCCAGCATTTT.

V and J are TRBV4-1 and TRBJ2-1; a possible D gene is TRBD2 (6 bases). Trimming left V 3 bases short and J 0 bases short, with 6 bases between. Germline loops: CDR1 MGHRA, CDR2 YSYEKL. The CDR3 sequence is 14 residues long. The CDR3 DNA sequence: TGCGCCAGCAGCCACGGGGGCTCCTACAATGAGCAGTTCTTC. Translated: CASSHGGSYNEQFF.

This chain joins TRBV15 and TRBJ1-5, with D possibly matching TRBD1 (6 bases). Germline V gives CDR1 LNHNV, CDR2 YYDKDF (reference sequence). The V and J ends lost 1 base and 5 bases respectively, with 9 bases between them. CDR3 size: 14 residues. The CDR3 loop is CATSRGDTYQPQHF. The CDR3 DNA follows: TGTGCCACCAGCAGAGGGGACACATATCAGCCCCAGCATTTT.

The V gene is TRBV18, the J gene TRBJ2-1; 10 bases match TRBD2. CDR1 and CDR2 (germline): KGHSH, LQKENI. This CDR3 has 16 amino acids. The trim removed 3 bases at V and 6 bases at J, leaving 8 bases unmatched. CDR3 nucleotides: TGTGCCAGCTCACCCAATAGCGGGAGGTCGGGCAATGAGCAGTTCTTC. This translates into CASSPNSGRSGNEQFF.

The V call is TRBV2, the J call TRBJ2-7; D remains ambiguous. The CDR3 runs to 10 residues. The ends were cut back, 9 bases at V and 4 bases at J, with 7 bases in the middle. The germline V gene encodes CDR1 SNHLY and CDR2 FYNNEI. CDR3 bases: TGTGCCAGTGCGGAGTACGAGCAGTACTTC. Encoded protein: CASAEYEQYF.

This clone was counted a single time. The chain has TRBV12-5 and TRBJ1-4; TRBD1 is a possible D gene (5 bases). This CDR3 has 15 residues. Germline V gives CDR1 LGHNT, CDR2 FRNRAP. Trimming left V 5 bases short and J 10 bases short, with 20 bases between. CDR3 nucleotide sequence: TGTGCTAGTGGTCCCCCCGGGGGTCGGCTGGGAAAACTGTTTTTT. Encoded protein: CASGPPGGRLGKLFF.

The V and J genes are TRBV6-5 and TRBJ1-6; D gene uncertain. Germline values: CDR1 MNHEY, CDR2 SVGAGI. With 4 bases removed from V and 8 bases from J, the gap between germline ends came to 9 bases. The CDR3 is 13 residues long. The CDR3: CASSFWPYSPLHF. In DNA, the CDR3 is TGTGCCAGCAGTTTTTGGCCTTATTCACCCCTCCACTTT.

This sequence joins TRBV5-1 and TRBJ2-1, with TRBD1 matching 9 bases. The CDR3 contains 14 residues. CDR1 is SGHRS, CDR2 YFSETQ, per germline. V lost 5 bases, J lost 1 base, and 1 base stayed unmatched. The CDR3 sequence: CASRGQGSYNEQFF. The CDR3, as DNA: TGCGCCAGCAGGGGACAGGGATCCTACAATGAGCAGTTCTTC.

The chain combines TRBV28 with TRBJ1-6; 8 nucleotides line up with TRBD1. The CDR3 covers 15 residues. Germline V gene sequence: CDR1 MDHEN, CDR2 SYDVKM. V gave up 7 bases and J gave up 5 bases; unmatched junction bases: 7. In DNA form, the CDR3 reads TGTGCCAGCAAAACTGGACAGGGCAATAATTCACCCCTCCACTTT. This gives the protein CASKTGQGNNSPLHF. Combining the CDR3 with reference TRBV28 and TRBJ1-6 gives the whole variable domain DVKVTQSSRYLVKRTGEKVFLECVQDMDHENMFWYRQDPGLGLRLIYFSYDVKMKEKGDIPEGYSVSREKKERFSLILESASTNQTSMYLCASKTGQGNNSPLHFGNGTRLTVT.

This rearrangement joins TRBV2 to TRBJ2-2; unclear D gene. The germline CDR1 and CDR2 sequences are SNHLY and FYNNEI. With 4 bases removed from V and 4 bases from J, the gap between germline ends came to 7 bases. The CDR3 sequence is 13 residues long. The CDR3 region has the DNA TGTGCCAGCAGTGTCTGGGCCACCGGGGAGCTGTTTTTT. This translates into CASSVWATGELFF.

As DNA, the CDR3 is TGTGCCAGCAGTCCTTCCGGGGGGCGGCGGTTATCACGCAACCCCGAGCAGTTCTTC. Translated: CASSPSGGRRLSRNPEQFF. The genes are TRBV6-6 and TRBJ2-1, with a tentative D call TRBD2 (7 bases). The CDR3 contains 19 residues. From germline, CDR1 is MNHNY and CDR2 SVGAGI (reference sequence). Trimming removed 5 bases from V and 10 bases from J, with 33 bases in between.

The chain links TRBV5-4 to TRBJ1-1; 8 bases fit TRBD1. Looked up from germline, CDR1 is SGHNT and CDR2 is YYREEE (reference sequence). This CDR3 comprises 14 residues. The ends lost 3 bases at V and 4 bases at J; junction bases unmatched: 5. In DNA form, the CDR3 reads TGTGCCAGCAGCTCTCAGGGGGCGGGCACTGAAGCTTTCTTT. Its protein product is CASSSQGAGTEAFF.

The chain recombines TRBV9 with TRBJ2-1; the match to TRBD2 covers 16 bases. The junction had 2 bases not matched to a gene; V was cut back by 3 bases and J by 8 bases. The germline V gene has CDR1 SGDLS and CDR2 YYNGEE. The CDR3 extends over 15 amino acids. CDR3 protein: CASSAGTSGRDEQFF. Here the CDR3 DNA reads TGTGCCAGCAGCGCCGGGACTAGCGGGAGGGATGAGCAGTTCTTC.

This clone was counted a single time. The CDR3 protein is CATSGVEEKLFF. The CDR3 DNA reads as TGTGCCACCAGTGGCGTGGAGGAAAAACTGTTTTTT. The rearrangement joins TRBV24-1 to TRBJ1-4, with unresolved D. There are 12 residues in the CDR3. The V gene lost 5 bases and the J gene lost 8 bases, with 8 bases spanning the gap. Germline V lookup: CDR1 KGHDR, CDR2 SFDVKD.

V is TRBV5-1 and J is TRBJ1-1, with D perhaps matching TRBD1 (6 bases). Trimming removed 6 bases at V and 0 bases at J, with 15 bases between. The CDR3 covers 15 residues. From germline, CDR1 is SGHRS and CDR2 YFSETQ. Written as DNA, the CDR3 is TGCGCCAGCAACCCATCAGGGGCAGTGAACACTGAAGCTTTCTTT. Its protein product is CASNPSGAVNTEAFF.

The chain joins TRBV5-1 to TRBJ2-2; no definite D call. The CDR3 spans 15 residues. Trimming shortened V by 1 base and J by 2 bases, and 9 bases separated the two germline ends. Germline CDR1 is SGHRS and CDR2 is YFSETQ. The CDR3 DNA is TGCGCCAGCAGCTTGCTTGCAGGTAACACCGGGGAGCTGTTTTTT. This gives the protein CASSLLAGNTGELFF.

V and J are TRBV18 and TRBJ2-7, with D unclear. The V gene's germline CDR1 is KGHSH and CDR2 LQKENI. This CDR3 is 12 amino acids long. Deletions cut 4 bases from V and 4 bases from J, with 8 bases between. The CDR3 reads CASSLNPYEQYF. DNA of the CDR3: TGTGCCAGCTCACTAAATCCTTACGAGCAGTACTTC.

This rearrangement joins TRBV5-8 to TRBJ1-1; D not certain. CDR1 is SGHTS and CDR2 is YDEGEE in the germline V gene. This CDR3 comprises 13 residues. V lost 1 base and J 3 bases, leaving 7 bases between the germline ends. The CDR3 coding sequence is TGTGCCAGCAGCTTGTTGAGGGACACTGAAGCTTTCTTT. It codes for CASSLLRDTEAFF.

V and J are TRBV10-3 and TRBJ2-5; TRBD2 agrees at 7 bases. CDR1 ENHRY and CDR2 SYGVKD come from the germline V gene. CDR3 size: 16 residues. V lost 2 bases to trimming and J lost 0 bases; unmatched junction nucleotides: 6. CDR3 DNA sequence: TGTGCCATCAGTGAGGGGAGCGGGGTCTACCAAGAGACCCAGTACTTC. Protein product: CAISEGSGVYQETQYF.

The rearrangement joins TRBV11-1 to TRBJ2-7; 11 bases fit TRBD2. The CDR3 is 17 amino acids. With 0 bases clipped from V and 3 bases from J, the junction kept 7 bases outside the gene matches. Germline values: CDR1 SGHAT, CDR2 FQDESV (reference sequence). Here the CDR3 reads CASSLASATSGIYEQYF. The CDR3 DNA sequence: TGTGCCAGCAGCTTAGCTTCCGCGACTAGCGGGATCTACGAGCAGTACTTC.

The chain carries TRBV10-3 and TRBJ2-3, with TRBD2 matching over 13 bases. V shed 4 bases and J 5 bases; nucleotides not matched to a gene: 3. The CDR3 spans 15 residues. From germline, CDR1 is ENHRY and CDR2 SYGVKD. The CDR3 sequence is CAISVTSGGKDTQYF. The DNA for the CDR3 is TGTGCCATCAGTGTGACTAGCGGGGGGAAAGATACGCAGTATTTT.